This is a list of T cell receptor beta chains from one sample in a study of CD8+CD57+ T cells in acquired aplastic anemia. TCRdb re-analysed the reads in MiXCR, keeping a single row per CDR3 protein. The table lists around 170,000 distinct CDR3 sequences, 40% to 50% of them singletons. Input material: sorted CD4+, CD8+, or CD8+CD57+ T cells (not recorded which) from PBMCs. These receptors all stem from a human donor with aplastic anemia. Both conserved end residues are part of each CDR3. D genes are given only for firm matches. For some rows the clone size is stated as once, few or many, or as a class when expanded; others skip it.

D | J | size | V | DNA | CDR3
- | TRBJ2-5 | - | TRBV24-1 | TGTGCCACCAGTGATCAAGGGGCTCGGGAGACCCAGTACTTC | CATSDQGARETQYF
TRBD2 | TRBJ2-1 | - | TRBV3-1 | TGTGCCAGCAGCCCCCTGACTAGCGGTCGCAATGAGCAGTTCTTC | CASSPLTSGRNEQFF
- | TRBJ1-1 | - | TRBV10-1 | TGCGCCAGCAGTGAGTCGAGGGGGACTGAAGCTTTCTTT | CASSESRGTEAFF
- | TRBJ1-2 | - | TRBV11-1 | TGTGCCAGCAGCTTAGGCGGGACCGCGGCCTACAACTATGGCTACACCTTC | CASSLGGTAAYNYGYTF
TRBD2 | TRBJ2-7 | many | TRBV6-4 | TGTGCCAGCCGGGGAGGGAGCTCCTACGAGCAGTACTTC | CASRGGSSYEQYF
- | TRBJ2-7 | - | TRBV20-1 | TGCAGTGCTAGACCCCAGGACGTCGAGCAGTACTTC | CSARPQDVEQYF
TRBD1 | TRBJ1-5 | many | TRBV7-7 | TGTGCTAGCAGCTACCTCCGACAGGGGCAGATGGGCAATCAGCCCCAGCATTTT | CASSYLRQGQMGNQPQHF
- | TRBJ2-5 | - | TRBV7-2 | TGTGCCAGCAGCTTAGTGGGAGCCGTACAAGAGACCCAGTACTTC | CASSLVGAVQETQYF
TRBD2 | TRBJ2-7 | - | TRBV20-1 | TGCAGTGCTAGCGGGGGGGCTAGTTACGAGCAGTACTTC | CSASGGASYEQYF
- | TRBJ2-2 | many | TRBV7-3 | TGTGCCAGCAGCTTAAATGGGGTGGGCACCGGGGAGCTGTTTTTT | CASSLNGVGTGELFF
- | TRBJ1-3 | - | TRBV9 | TGTGCCAGCAGCGTAGCCAGGGAAAACACCATATATTTT | CASSVARENTIYF
- | TRBJ1-2 | few | TRBV5-4 | TGTGCCAGCAGCTTGGGGCAGGGAGCTCTCTATGGCTACACCTTC | CASSLGQGALYGYTF
TRBD1 | TRBJ2-3 | - | TRBV24-1 | TGTGCCACCAGCCTGGACAGGGCCGATACGCAGTATTTT | CATSLDRADTQYF
- | TRBJ1-1 | - | TRBV19 | TGTGCCAGTAGTATAGTCACTGAAGCTTTCTTT | CASSIVTEAFF
TRBD1 | TRBJ1-1 | - | TRBV7-9 | TGTGCCAGCAGCTCACTGACAGGGACGAACACTGAAGCTTTCTTT | CASSSLTGTNTEAFF
TRBD1 | TRBJ1-6 | - | TRBV6-1 | TGTGCCAGCAGTGGGGGGACAGGGAGTTCACCCCTCCACTTT | CASSGGTGSSPLHF
- | TRBJ2-2 | - | TRBV10-3 | TGTGCCATCAGTGAGTCGGCAGGGTCGAACGCCGGGGAGCTGTTTTTT | CAISESAGSNAGELFF
TRBD2 | TRBJ2-1 | many | TRBV4-1 | TGCGCCAGCAGCCAAGATGTCACTAGCGGGAGACCCTCCTACAATGAGCAGTTCTTC | CASSQDVTSGRPSYNEQFF
- | TRBJ1-5 | - | TRBV24-1 | TGTGCCACCCATATGTGGGATGGGCATCAGCCCCAGCATTTT | CATHMWDGHQPQHF
- | TRBJ2-7 | - | TRBV11-1 | TGTGCCAGCAGCTTCGCGACTGGGGGACCGGCCTACGAGCAGTACTTC | CASSFATGGPAYEQYF
- | TRBJ2-1 | - | TRBV20-1 | TGCAGTGCTAGAATAGGGGACACTTACAATGAGCAGTTCTTC | CSARIGDTYNEQFF
TRBD2 | TRBJ2-3 | - | TRBV24-1 | TGTGCCACCAGTGAGGCTAGCGGACTGGAGACAGATACGCAGTATTTT | CATSEASGLETDTQYF
TRBD1 | TRBJ2-3 | - | TRBV14 | TGTGCCAGCAGCCTTCAACGGGGCAGGGGGACAGATACGCAGTATTTT | CASSLQRGRGTDTQYF
TRBD2 | TRBJ2-1 | - | TRBV24-1 | TGTGCCACCAGTGATTGGACTAGCGGGAGCTATGAGCAGTTCTTC | CATSDWTSGSYEQFF
- | TRBJ1-6 | - | TRBV7-6 | TGTGCCAGCAGCGCGGGCGGCAGCCATTCACCCCTCCACTTT | CASSAGGSHSPLHF
- | TRBJ2-6 | once | TRBV5-6 | TGTGCCAGCAGCTTGCCGGACTCTGGGGCCAACGTCCTGACTTTC | CASSLPDSGANVLTF
- | TRBJ1-2 | - | TRBV19 | TGTGCCAGTAAGGAGGCAGGTGAACTCTATGGCTACACCTTC | CASKEAGELYGYTF